Below, 27 T cell receptor beta chains from the same sample are listed, as sequenced in a study of cytomegalovirus exposure and HLA in healthy donors. The primer mix had 60 Vbeta and 13 Jbeta primers. Profiled with immunoSEQ multiplex PCR; TCRdb holds only in-frame clones, not every one. Altogether roughly 200,000 clones are present, roughly four fifths being singletons, with the ten largest covering approximately 0.47%. The sequenced material came from PBMCs. Receptors were obtained from a woman between 50 and 59 years old in good health and CMV-seronegative.

The chain couples TRBV18 to TRBJ2-5; unclear D gene. The length of the CDR3 is 15 residues. V gave up 0 bases and J gave up 2 bases, with 10 bases separating them. CDR1 and CDR2 from the germline V gene are KGHSH and LQKENI. The CDR3 loop is CASSPPVGGQETQYF. The CDR3 coding sequence is TGTGCCAGCTCACCACCGGTAGGCGGACAAGAGACCCAGTACTTC.

This chain connects TRBV13 to TRBJ1-1; D perhaps matches TRBD1 (5 bases). V was cut by 6 bases and J by 4 bases, with 15 bases left in between. Germline lookup yields CDR1 PRHDT and CDR2 FYEKMQ (reference sequence). CDR3 length: 14 amino acids. The CDR3: CASSPSGGTTEAFF. The CDR3 nucleotides read TGTGCCAGCAGTCCGTCCGGGGGGACCACTGAAGCTTTCTTT.

CDR3 DNA sequence: TGCGCCAGCAGCCAAACTAGCGGGAGGGGTAATGAGCAGTTCTTC. Its translation is CASSQTSGRGNEQFF. This chain joins TRBV5-1 and TRBJ2-1; 13 nucleotides align to TRBD2. After removal of 4 bases from V and 7 bases from J, the junction contained 5 bases not matched to a gene. The CDR3 is 15 amino acids. Germline V gives CDR1 SGHRS, CDR2 YFSETQ.

The chain recombines TRBV28 with TRBJ2-7; D perhaps matches TRBD2 (5 bases). There are 15 residues in the CDR3. The ends were cut back, 7 bases at V and 4 bases at J, with 20 bases in the middle. Germline V gene data show CDR1 as MDHEN and CDR2 as SYDVKM. CDR3 in amino acids: CASTPGSRSGYEQYF. DNA for the CDR3: TGTGCCAGCACGCCGGGGAGCCGTAGTGGGTACGAGCAGTACTTC.

This sequence joins TRBV5-1 and TRBJ1-1; tentative D call: TRBD1 (6 bases). V was cut by 4 bases and J by 1 base, with 11 bases left in between. This CDR3 is built from 14 residues. Germline-derived CDR1 and CDR2 are SGHRS and YFSETQ. CDR3: CASSGLTGNTEAFF. The CDR3 region has the DNA TGCGCCAGCAGCGGATTGACAGGGAACACTGAAGCTTTCTTT. Based on the CDR3 plus reference TRBV5-1 and TRBJ1-1, the full variable domain is KAGVTQTPRYLIKTRGQQVTLSCSPISGHRSVSWYQQTPGQGLQFLFEYFSETQRNKGNFPGRFSGRQFSNSRSEMNVSTLELGDSALYLCASSGLTGNTEAFFGQGTRLTVV.

The J gene is TRBJ1-2, the V gene TRBV4-2, with D unclear. The CDR3 sequence is 15 residues long. Trimming left V 0 bases short and J 8 bases short, with 16 bases between. Germline V gene data show CDR1 as LGHNA and CDR2 as YNFKEQ. In DNA form, the CDR3 reads TGTGCCAGCAGCCAAGATCATGGCAGACCGGGAGGCTACACCTTC. It codes for CASSQDHGRPGGYTF.

The chain employs TRBV5-1 and TRBJ1-1, with 8 bases aligning to TRBD1. Germline assignment: CDR1 SGHRS and CDR2 YFSETQ. The junction had 5 bases not matched to a gene; V was cut back by 3 bases and J by 1 base. The CDR3 runs 15 residues. The chain's CDR3 is CASSSGRGQNTEAFF. CDR3 nucleotide sequence: TGCGCCAGCAGCTCCGGCAGGGGGCAGAACACTGAAGCTTTCTTT.

The chain combines TRBV19 with TRBJ2-2; possible D gene TRBD2, 6 bases. CDR1 is LNHDA, CDR2 SQIVND, per germline (reference sequence). Between the trimmed V and J ends, which lost 8 bases and 5 bases, there was a span of 15 bases. The CDR3 contains 14 residues. The CDR3 sequence: CASAIREETGELFF. The CDR3 coding sequence is TGTGCCAGTGCCATCAGGGAGGAGACCGGGGAGCTGTTTTTT.

This chain connects TRBV18 to TRBJ1-2, with a tentative D call TRBD1 (5 bases). V was cut by 2 bases and J by 2 bases, with 21 bases left in between. Looked up from germline, CDR1 is KGHSH and CDR2 is LQKENI. This CDR3 contains 18 residues. CDR3 sequence (DNA): TGTGCCAGCTCACCAGTCTCTAACGGGAGGGGATTAAACTATGGCTACACCTTC. Its protein is CASSPVSNGRGLNYGYTF. Variable domain in full (rest from reference TRBV18 and TRBJ1-2): NAGVMQNPRHLVRRRGQEARLRCSPMKGHSHVYWYRQLPEEGLKFMVYLQKENIIDESGMPKERFSAEFPKEGPSILRIQQVVRGDSAAYFCASSPVSNGRGLNYGYTFGSGTRLTVV.

The chain carries TRBV30 and TRBJ1-5; TRBD1 might be the D (5 bases). CDR3 length: 13 amino acids. The V end was cut by 4 bases, the J end by 6 bases, with 13 bases between. Germline loops: CDR1 GTSNPN, CDR2 SVGIG (reference sequence). This CDR3 reads CAWNMGGSQPQHF. Here the CDR3 DNA reads TGTGCCTGGAATATGGGGGGAAGTCAGCCCCAGCATTTT. The full variable domain, its missing parts supplied by reference TRBV30 and TRBJ1-5, is SQTIHQWPATLVQPVGSPLSLECTVEGTSNPNLYWYRQAAGRGLQLLFYSVGIGQISSEVPQNLSASRPQDRQFILSSKKLLLSDSGFYLCAWNMGGSQPQHFGDGTRLSIL.

This clone was counted a single time. V and J are TRBV11-3 and TRBJ2-3; a weak D match, TRBD1 (5 bases). CDR1 SGHNT and CDR2 YENEEA come from the germline V gene. V was trimmed by 5 bases and J by 0 bases, leaving 12 bases between them. The length of the CDR3 is 15 residues. Written as DNA, the CDR3 is TGTGCCAGCAGCCTCGGGCAGGGTAGCACAGATACGCAGTATTTT. Residues: CASSLGQGSTDTQYF. Using reference TRBV11-3 and TRBJ2-3 for the parts outside the CDR3, the full variable domain is EAGVVQSPRYKIIEKKQPVAFWCNPISGHNTLYWYLQNLGQGPELLIRYENEEAVDDSQLPKDRFSAERLKGVDSTLKIQPAELGDSAVYLCASSLGQGSTDTQYFGPGTRLTVL.

The genes are TRBV6-5 and TRBJ1-2, with 9 bases identical to TRBD1. Germline V gene data show CDR1 as MNHEY and CDR2 as SVGAGI. The CDR3 covers 13 residues. With 6 bases clipped from V and 10 bases from J, the junction kept 9 bases outside the gene matches. DNA of the CDR3: TGTGCCAGCAGGCCAACCGGGACAGGGAACTACACCTTC. Its protein product is CASRPTGTGNYTF.

The J gene is TRBJ1-1, the V gene TRBV11-1; 8 nucleotides line up with TRBD1. V lost 4 bases, J lost 0 bases, and 1 base stayed unmatched. This CDR3 comprises 14 residues. The V gene's germline CDR1 is SGHAT and CDR2 FQDESV (reference sequence). This chain's CDR3 is CASSWDRLNTEAFF. The DNA for the CDR3 is TGTGCCAGCAGCTGGGACAGGTTGAACACTGAAGCTTTCTTT. Full variable domain (outside the CDR3, taken from reference TRBV11-1 and TRBJ1-1): EAEVAQSPRYKITEKSQAVAFWCDPISGHATLYWYRQILGQGPELLVQFQDESVVDDSQLPKDRFSAERLKGVDSTLKIQPAELGDSAMYLCASSWDRLNTEAFFGQGTRLTVV.

This chain connects TRBV28 to TRBJ2-3; D is undetermined. Germline lookup yields CDR1 MDHEN and CDR2 SYDVKM. The V gene lost 2 bases and the J gene lost 6 bases, with 12 bases spanning the gap. The CDR3 has 14 residues. The CDR3 here is CASSLMRLLDTQYF. The CDR3 DNA reads TGTGCCAGCAGTTTAATGAGGCTCCTTGATACGCAGTATTTT.

The genes are TRBV15 and TRBJ1-6; D is unresolved. Deletions cut 4 bases from V and 0 bases from J, with 10 bases between. CDR1 and CDR2 (germline): LNHNV, YYDKDF (reference sequence). The CDR3 loop spans 16 amino acids. CDR3 bases: TGTGCCACCAGCACAAAACAGAGCTCCTATAATTCACCCCTCCACTTT. Translation: CATSTKQSSYNSPLHF.

V usage is TRBV25-1 and J usage is TRBJ1-2; 10 bases agree with TRBD1. V was pared by 3 bases and J by 4 bases, with 2 bases of the junction left unmatched. This CDR3 region has 14 residues. Germline CDR1 reads MGHDK; CDR2 reads SYGVNS. The CDR3 loop is CASSETGGVYGYTF. The CDR3 DNA follows: TGTGCCAGCAGTGAGACAGGGGGCGTCTATGGCTACACCTTC.

This chain joins TRBV2 and TRBJ2-3, with 7 positions matching TRBD2. The CDR3 is 14 residues long. Per germline, CDR1 SNHLY and CDR2 FYNNEI. J was trimmed by 2 bases and V by 7 bases; bases with no gene match: 6. CDR3 nucleotide sequence: TGTGCCAGCAAGACTAGCTTTAACACAGATACGCAGTATTTT. Translating gives CASKTSFNTDTQYF.

V is TRBV10-1 and J is TRBJ1-3, with D hard to call. Per germline, CDR1 WNHNN and CDR2 SYGVQD (reference sequence). The CDR3 loop spans 15 amino acids. Trimming stripped 2 bases from V and 0 bases from J, with 8 bases between. The CDR3, as DNA: TGCGCCAGCAGTGAGAACACAAACTCTGGAAACACCATATATTTT. Encoded protein: CASSENTNSGNTIYF.

The rearrangement links TRBV30 to TRBJ1-1, with 8 bases that match TRBD1. Unmatched junction bases numbered 9, after V lost 1 base and J lost 5 bases. The CDR3 contains 15 residues. Germline assignment: CDR1 GTSNPN and CDR2 SVGIG (reference sequence). The DNA for the CDR3 is TGTGCCTGGAGTGCGGGGGACAGGCCTTATACTGAAGCTTTCTTT. The encoded protein is CAWSAGDRPYTEAFF.

This clone was counted a single time. The CDR3 bases are TGTGCGCAGTGGGGGGAGCTGTTTTTT. Encoded protein: CAQWGELFF. The chain is built from TRBV12-5 and TRBJ2-2; D ambiguous. Germline values: CDR1 LGHNT, CDR2 FRNRAP. This CDR3 is built from 9 residues.

The chain links TRBV7-9 to TRBJ1-4; D gene uncertain. The CDR3 contains 16 residues. Germline CDR1 and CDR2: SEHNR and FQNEAQ (reference sequence). V lost 1 base and J lost 7, with 16 bases in between. The DNA for the CDR3 is TGTGCCAGCAGCTTAGAAACGGGGTCGAATGGTGAAAAACTGTTTTTT. As protein: CASSLETGSNGEKLFF.

This chain's CDR3 is CSVIRASYEQYF. CDR3 coding DNA: TGCAGCGTGATACGAGCTTCCTACGAGCAGTACTTC. The chain links TRBV29-1 to TRBJ2-7; D ambiguous. The CDR3 consists of 12 residues. V lost 6 bases to trimming and J lost 1 base, with 10 bases between them. The germline V gene has CDR1 SQVTM and CDR2 ANQGSEA.

CDR3 nucleotides: TGTGCCAGCGGTCGAGGGTTGAATCAGCCCCAGCATTTT. This codes for CASGRGLNQPQHF. The chain employs TRBV11-2 and TRBJ1-5; no reliable D call. Germline values: CDR1 SGHAT, CDR2 FQNNGV. With 8 bases removed from V and 4 bases from J, the gap between germline ends came to 12 bases. CDR3 length: 13 amino acids.

This clone was seen a few times. The chain carries TRBV6-5 and TRBJ2-5; D gene unclear. CDR1 is MNHEY and CDR2 is SVGAGI in the germline V gene. Trimming removed 2 bases at V and 3 bases at J, with 7 bases between. The CDR3 totals 13 residues. CDR3 sequence: CASSYAAEETQYF. In nucleotides, the CDR3 is TGTGCCAGCAGTTACGCGGCAGAAGAGACCCAGTACTTC.

The chain recombines TRBV2 with TRBJ2-6, with D possibly matching TRBD1 (5 bases). The CDR3 has 17 amino acids. Trimming cost V 6 bases and J 0 bases, with 15 bases left between them. Germline CDR1 reads SNHLY; CDR2 reads FYNNEI. CDR3 sequence: CASRETVIASGANVLTF. CDR3 nucleotides: TGTGCCAGCAGGGAGACAGTTATCGCCTCTGGGGCCAACGTCCTGACTTTC.

This chain uses TRBV6-5 with TRBJ1-2, with 9 bases fitting TRBD1. CDR1 MNHEY and CDR2 SVGAGI come from the germline V gene. This CDR3 contains 15 residues. Germline trimming cut 6 bases from V and 3 bases from J; bases unmatched to any gene: 8. CDR3 nucleotides: TGTGCCAGCAGCTCGGGGACAGGGCATCACTATGGCTACACCTTC. It translates to CASSSGTGHHYGYTF.

The chain recombines TRBV19 with TRBJ2-5; 7 bases fit TRBD2. The J segment lost 5 bases and the V segment lost 3 bases, leaving 3 bases of the junction unmatched. The CDR3 spans 13 residues. Germline V gene data show CDR1 as LNHDA and CDR2 as SQIVND (reference sequence). The CDR3 nucleotides are TGTGCCAGTAGTATCCCCGGGGGGGAGACCCAGTACTTC. It encodes CASSIPGGETQYF.